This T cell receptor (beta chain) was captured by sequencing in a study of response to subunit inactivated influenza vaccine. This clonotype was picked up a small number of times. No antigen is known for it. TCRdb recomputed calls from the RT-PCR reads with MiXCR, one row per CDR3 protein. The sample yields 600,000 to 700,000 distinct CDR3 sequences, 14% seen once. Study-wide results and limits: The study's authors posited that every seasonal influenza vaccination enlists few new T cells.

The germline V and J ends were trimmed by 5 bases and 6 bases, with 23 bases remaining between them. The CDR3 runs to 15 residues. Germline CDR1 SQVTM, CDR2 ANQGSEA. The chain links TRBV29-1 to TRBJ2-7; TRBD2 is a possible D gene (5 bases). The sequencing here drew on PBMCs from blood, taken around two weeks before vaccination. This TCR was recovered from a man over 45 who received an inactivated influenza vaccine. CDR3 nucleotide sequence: TGCAGCGTTACCCTCAGTCCCGGAGGCGCGGGCGAGCAGTACTTC. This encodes CSVTLSPGGAGEQYF.